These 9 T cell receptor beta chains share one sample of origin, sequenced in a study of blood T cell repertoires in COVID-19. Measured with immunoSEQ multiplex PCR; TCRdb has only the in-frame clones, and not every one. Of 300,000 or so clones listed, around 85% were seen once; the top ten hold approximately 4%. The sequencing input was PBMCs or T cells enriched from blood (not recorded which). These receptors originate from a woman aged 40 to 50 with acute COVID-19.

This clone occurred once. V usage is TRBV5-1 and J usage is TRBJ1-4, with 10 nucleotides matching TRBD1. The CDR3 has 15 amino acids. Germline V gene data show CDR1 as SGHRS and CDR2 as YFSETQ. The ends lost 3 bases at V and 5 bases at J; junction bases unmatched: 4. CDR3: CASSSLTGGNEKLFF. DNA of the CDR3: TGCGCCAGCAGCTCTCTGACAGGGGGCAATGAAAAACTGTTTTTT.

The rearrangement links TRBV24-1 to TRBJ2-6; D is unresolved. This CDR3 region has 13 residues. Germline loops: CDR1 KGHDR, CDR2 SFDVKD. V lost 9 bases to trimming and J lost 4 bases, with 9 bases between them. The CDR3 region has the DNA TGTGCCACCGGCAACCAAGGGGCCAACGTCCTGACTTTC. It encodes CATGNQGANVLTF.

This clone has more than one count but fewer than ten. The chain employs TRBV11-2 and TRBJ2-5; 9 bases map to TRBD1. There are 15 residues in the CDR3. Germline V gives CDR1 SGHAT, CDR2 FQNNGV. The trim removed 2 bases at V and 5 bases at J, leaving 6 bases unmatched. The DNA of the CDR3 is TGTGCCAGCAGCTTAACAGGGGGCTTATACGAGACCCAGTACTTC. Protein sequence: CASSLTGGLYETQYF.

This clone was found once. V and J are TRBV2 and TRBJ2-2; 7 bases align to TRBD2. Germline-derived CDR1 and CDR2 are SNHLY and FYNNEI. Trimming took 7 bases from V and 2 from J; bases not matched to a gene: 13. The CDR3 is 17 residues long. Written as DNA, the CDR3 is TGTGCCAGCATTAAGATGGAGCCGGGACTAAACACCGGGGAGCTGTTTTTT. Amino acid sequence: CASIKMEPGLNTGELFF.

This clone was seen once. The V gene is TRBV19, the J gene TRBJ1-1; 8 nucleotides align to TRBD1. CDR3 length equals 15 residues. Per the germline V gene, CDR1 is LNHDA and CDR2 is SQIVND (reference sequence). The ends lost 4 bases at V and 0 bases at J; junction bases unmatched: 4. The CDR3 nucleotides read TGTGCCAGTAGTACAGGGGGCTACATGAACACTGAAGCTTTCTTT. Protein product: CASSTGGYMNTEAFF.

In nucleotides, the CDR3 is TGTGCCAGCAGTTGGCTAGCCGTGGGTACGCAGTATTTT. This codes for CASSWLAVGTQYF. This chain connects TRBV27 to TRBJ2-3, with a weak D call TRBD2 (5 bases). Germline V gene sequence: CDR1 MNHEY, CDR2 SMNVEV (reference sequence). There are 13 residues in the CDR3. Trimming removed 4 bases at V and 8 bases at J, with 13 bases between.

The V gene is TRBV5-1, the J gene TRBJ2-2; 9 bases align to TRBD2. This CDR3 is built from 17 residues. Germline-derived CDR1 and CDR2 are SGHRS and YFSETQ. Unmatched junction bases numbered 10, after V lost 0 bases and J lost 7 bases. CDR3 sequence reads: CASSLGALAGSVGELFF. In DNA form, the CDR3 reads TGCGCCAGCAGCTTGGGGGCCCTAGCGGGGAGCGTCGGGGAGCTGTTTTTT.

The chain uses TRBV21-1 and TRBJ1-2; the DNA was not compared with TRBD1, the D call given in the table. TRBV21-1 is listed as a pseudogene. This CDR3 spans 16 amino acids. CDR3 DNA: TGTGCCAGCAGCAAAGGGAATGAGGACAGGAACTATGGCTACACCTTC. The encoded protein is CASSKGNEDRNYGYTF.

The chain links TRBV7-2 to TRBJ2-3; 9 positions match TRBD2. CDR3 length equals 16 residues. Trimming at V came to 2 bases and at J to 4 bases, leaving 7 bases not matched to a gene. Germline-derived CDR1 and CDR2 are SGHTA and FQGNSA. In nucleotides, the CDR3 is TGTGCCAGCAGCTTAATTAGCGGGAGTGGCTCAGATACGCAGTATTTT. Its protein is CASSLISGSGSDTQYF.